This TCR beta chain derives from a study of T cells after yellow fever vaccination. TCRdb re-analysed the 5' RACE reads in MiXCR, keeping a single row per CDR3 protein. The table has 450,000 to 550,000 distinct CDR3 sequences, 21% seen once. V lost 0 bases, J lost 2 bases, and 14 bases lay in between. The germline V gene has CDR1 SEHNR and CDR2 FQNEAQ (reference sequence). The CDR3 is 16 residues long. V is TRBV7-9 and J is TRBJ2-7; D is tentatively TRBD1 or TRBD2 (7 bases each). This receptor was obtained from a man between 18 and 35 years old who received the YFV17D yellow fever vaccine. The specimen was PBMCs, collected more than 20 days after the first yellow fever vaccination. The CDR3: CASSLAWEGATYEQYF. The CDR3 DNA reads as TGTGCCAGCAGCTTAGCCTGGGAGGGGGCGACCTACGAGCAGTACTTC.